At least ten counts were recorded for the clone carrying this T cell receptor (beta chain). As yet, its antigen is unknown. Germline V gene data show CDR1 as SGHTA and CDR2 as FQGNSA. The V end lost 1 base, the J end lost 0 bases, and 8 bases lay between the germline ends. This CDR3 spans 15 amino acids. Each CDR3 protein gets one entry after TCRdb re-called the reads with MiXCR. The sample has approximately 71,000 distinct CDR3 sequences, 3% to 4.5% seen once; the top ten hold approximately 20%. The data derive from a study of T cell repertoires in cytomegalovirus infection. Study details: It was the public TCR beta signatures that indicated both CMV infection and matching HLA type.

Study conclusions and caveats: In two of eight donors, the top clonotype was HLA-C-restricted CMV-specific. The cumulative frequency of public TCR beta families identified carriers of CMV plus the relevant HLA.

Specimen: PBMCs. The TCR sequence derives from a human donor in good health (CMV status not recorded). Some clones in this sample may be carry-over from other donors' samples. V usage is TRBV7-2 and J usage is TRBJ2-3; D ambiguous. This CDR3 is CASSLDVISTDTQYF. CDR3 bases: TGTGCCAGCAGCTTAGACGTTATTAGCACAGATACGCAGTATTTT.